This T cell receptor beta chain was captured by sequencing in a study of CXCR3-negative and CXCR3-positive naive CD8 T cells. UMI-labeled 5' RACE yielded the TRB cDNA libraries. After re-calling the 5' RACE reads, TCRdb lists one entry per CDR3 protein, DNA absent. The sample spans tens of thousands of distinct CDR3 sequences; the ten largest clones claim approximately 1.1%. This CDR3 is built from 12 residues. Germline V CDR1 and CDR2: SGHRS, YFSETQ. The source of this sequence is a human donor in good health. Some clones in this sample may be carry-over from other donors' samples. Sample: naive CXCR3- CD8+ T cells from blood. Subset described: CD45RO-CCR7+CD27+CD95- naive CD8+ T cells lacking CXCR3 (TNR3-). The chain uses TRBV5-1 and TRBJ2-5. The CDR3: CASSRDRETQYF.